Each of the 5 T cell receptor beta chains below was sequenced from the same sample in a study of Ad26.COV2.S vaccination and SARS-CoV-2 variants. The protocol was immunoSEQ multiplex PCR, while the TCRdb copy is restricted to in-frame clones and leaves out a portion. The repertoire holds 350,000 to 450,000 clones, with about 91% as singletons. The input for sequencing was peripheral blood, taken after recovery from COVID-19. The receptor set was obtained from a human donor who had recovered from COVID-19.

This sequence joins TRBV5-1 and TRBJ1-2, with D possibly matching TRBD1 (6 bases). Germline CDR1 and CDR2: SGHRS and YFSETQ. The length of the CDR3 is 15 residues. V lost 3 bases and J 2 bases, leaving 14 bases between the germline ends. This CDR3 is CASSSSIQGNYGYTF. As DNA, the CDR3 is TGCGCCAGCAGCTCGAGCATACAGGGCAACTATGGCTACACCTTC.

V gene TRBV13 combines with J gene TRBJ2-1; 8 nucleotides line up with TRBD2. With 5 bases clipped from V and 9 bases from J, the junction kept 18 bases outside the gene matches. The germline V gene encodes CDR1 PRHDT and CDR2 FYEKMQ (reference sequence). CDR3 length: 17 residues. The CDR3 nucleotides read TGTGCCAGCAGCGTTACCTCCACTAGCGGTCGGGGGATTGAGCAGTTCTTC. Protein product: CASSVTSTSGRGIEQFF.

The chain employs TRBV7-2 and TRBJ1-3; tentative D call: TRBD1 (6 bases). The CDR3 sequence is 17 residues long. Germline-derived CDR1 and CDR2 are SGHTA and FQGNSA. V shed 5 bases and J shed 0 bases, with 17 bases lying between them. CDR3 region: CASSPSGGPYSGNTIYF. The CDR3 DNA follows: TGTGCCAGCAGCCCCAGCGGGGGGCCCTACTCTGGAAACACCATATATTTT.

The chain is built from TRBV10-2 and TRBJ2-7; perhaps TRBD1 as D (6 bases). The CDR3 spans 13 residues. Germline V gene sequence: CDR1 WSHSY, CDR2 SAAADI. V lost 6 bases and J lost 2, with 11 bases in between. CDR3 bases: TGCGCCAGCAGCACAGGGTTACCCTACGAGCAGTACTTC. This sequence encodes CASSTGLPYEQYF.

V usage is TRBV29-1 and J usage is TRBJ2-1; 9 bases are shared with TRBD2. CDR1 is SQVTM and CDR2 is ANQGSEA in the germline V gene. This CDR3 comprises 15 residues. Trimming cost V 7 bases and J 4 bases; bases outside gene matches: 11. The CDR3 here is CSAGLAGVGYNEQFF. The CDR3 nucleotides are TGCAGCGCTGGATTAGCGGGGGTGGGGTACAATGAGCAGTTCTTC.